The sequence of this T cell receptor (beta chain) was determined in a study of blood T cell repertoires in COVID-19. Overall study context: The origin of the acute and convalescent COVID-19 samples was the United States, Italy and Spain. T cells, B-cell-depleted T cells, or PBMCs provided the cDNA or gDNA that served as material.

Per the original methods: By means of reference gene primer amplification, nucleated cell counts were estimated. The assay was immunoSEQ multiplex PCR, and TCRdb's table has in-frame clones only and misses some. V, J and clone size were drawn from that table, and D and trimming were deduced from the DNA. The sample contains 290,000 or so clones, approximately 86% of which appear only once. V was pared by 2 bases and J by 7 bases, with 15 bases between. Germline V lookup: CDR1 SGHKS, CDR2 YYEKEE (reference sequence). This CDR3 spans 14 amino acids. Source material: peripheral blood. The chain couples TRBV5-5 to TRBJ1-2; D is unclear. The clonotype originates from a man between 70 and 80 years old with acute or convalescent COVID-19. CDR3 DNA: TGTGCCAGCAGCTTCGGGGTCCCTTCGGGTGGCTACACCTTC. This sequence encodes CASSFGVPSGGYTF. Using reference TRBV5-5 and TRBJ1-2 for the parts outside the CDR3, the full variable domain is DAGVTQSPTHLIKTRGQQVTLRCSPISGHKSVSWYQQVLGQGPQFIFQYYEKEERGRGNFPDRFSARQFPNYSSELNVNALLLGDSALYLCASSFGVPSGGYTFGSGTRLTVV.